Below are 5 T cell receptor beta chains sequenced from a single sample in a study of cytomegalovirus exposure and HLA in healthy donors. Both 60 Vbeta primers and 13 Jbeta primers went into the PCR. Some clones are missing from TCRdb's copy, which holds only in-frame ones; the method was immunoSEQ multiplex PCR. The sample records 140,000 to 150,000 clones, approximately 57% being singletons. The sample comprised PBMCs. These TCRs come from a male donor in good health and CMV-seronegative.

The chain carries TRBV5-4 and TRBJ2-7, with 8 bases identical to TRBD1. Trimming at V came to 0 bases and at J to 4 bases, leaving 0 bases not matched to a gene. The CDR3 extends over 13 amino acids. Germline CDR1 SGHNT, CDR2 YYREEE (reference sequence). The CDR3 spells CASSLGTGYEQYF. In DNA, the CDR3 is TGTGCCAGCAGCTTGGGGACAGGGTACGAGCAGTACTTC.

The DNA for the CDR3 is TGTGCCAGCTCACCATCCTACAGCCTCCCCCTTCTCTACGAGCAGTACTTC. Translation: CASSPSYSLPLLYEQYF. The chain couples TRBV18 to TRBJ2-5; D unclear. Matching the DNA end better, TRBJ2-7 makes the J call doubtful. The length of the CDR3 is 17 residues. Per germline, CDR1 KGHSH and CDR2 LQKENI.

V is TRBV6-6 and J is TRBJ1-2; the match to TRBD1 covers 8 bases. The CDR3 length is 14 residues. The trim removed 4 bases at V and 2 bases at J, leaving 3 bases unmatched. Germline-derived CDR1 and CDR2 are MNHNY and SVGAGI (reference sequence). In DNA form, the CDR3 reads TGTGCCAGCAGTTCCCACAGGGGGAACTATGGCTACACCTTC. This translates into CASSSHRGNYGYTF.

The chain employs TRBV5-1 and TRBJ1-3; 7 nucleotides align to TRBD1. This CDR3 has 16 residues. J gave up 0 bases and V 2 bases, and 5 bases lay outside the gene matches. CDR1 is SGHRS, CDR2 YFSETQ, per germline. The CDR3 region has the DNA TGCGCCAGCAGCTTACAGACAGGGTCCTCTGGAAACACCATATATTTT. Protein: CASSLQTGSSGNTIYF.

The J gene is TRBJ1-4, the V gene TRBV5-1; 8 bases are shared with TRBD1. From germline, CDR1 is SGHRS and CDR2 YFSETQ. The trim removed 3 bases at V and 2 bases at J, leaving 6 bases unmatched. The CDR3 covers 16 residues. CDR3 residues: CASSSNGQGTNEKLFF. Here the CDR3 DNA reads TGCGCCAGCAGCTCAAATGGACAGGGTACTAATGAAAAACTGTTTTTT.